This TCR beta chain was obtained from a study of identical twins. MiXCR, applied by TCRdb to the 5' RACE reads, yields one record per CDR3 protein. The sample holds nearly 200,000 distinct CDR3 sequences, 15% to 20% seen once. V lost 6 bases and J lost 0, with 15 bases in between. Germline CDR1 reads DFQATT; CDR2 reads SNEGSKA (reference sequence). The CDR3 totals 15 residues. The same data also went into a second study, on T cells expressing NK-cell markers. This second study notes: Each of about 6 donors carried dominant NKG2C+ clonotypes accounting for about 1.0-7.0% of CD8+ T cells.

V usage is TRBV20-1 and J usage is TRBJ2-4, with a weak D call TRBD1 (5 bases). The source material was CD8+ T cells sorted from blood. This sequence was found in a woman between 18 and 29 years old in good health. CDR3 loop: CSATRAAEAKNIQYF. CDR3 sequence (DNA): TGCAGTGCCACCAGGGCGGCGGAAGCCAAAAACATTCAGTACTTC.